This entry lists 3 T cell receptor beta chains sequenced from one sample in a study of T-cell reconstitution after alpha-beta-depleted transplantation in children. Unique molecular identifiers were used in preparing the TCRbeta library. TCRdb used MiXCR to reprocess the PCR reads, holding one entry per CDR3 protein. The sample lists about 610,000 distinct CDR3 sequences; roughly a tenth were seen once. The sample consisted of PBMCs from the stem cell graft donor, taken from the stem cell graft. The origin of the receptors is a human donor who donated a stem cell graft to a child with acute myeloid leukemia.

The rearrangement links TRBV28 to TRBJ2-7; possible D gene TRBD1, 5 bases. CDR1 and CDR2 (germline): MDHEN, SYDVKM. CDR3 length: 12 residues. Trimming took 5 bases from V and 3 from J, leaving 8 bases between them. As DNA, the CDR3 is TGTGCCAGCAGTGGGGCATACTACGAGCAGTACTTC. The encoded protein is CASSGAYYEQYF.

This clonotype appeared a few times. The chain is built from TRBV28 and TRBJ2-3; no reliable D call. V lost 4 bases and J lost 4, with 9 bases in between. Germline CDR1 and CDR2: MDHEN and SYDVKM. The CDR3 loop spans 13 amino acids. The CDR3 bases are TGTGCCAGCAGTTCCAAAATGGCAGATACGCAGTATTTT. Amino acid sequence: CASSSKMADTQYF.

This clonotype was seen many times. The chain uses TRBV7-2 and TRBJ1-2; D not resolved. Trimming cost V 1 base and J 8 bases, with 11 bases left between them. From germline, CDR1 is SGHTA and CDR2 FQGNSA. The CDR3 is made up of 13 amino acids. CDR3: CASSLGGPGGYTF. CDR3 nucleotide sequence: TGTGCCAGCAGCTTAGGAGGCCCGGGAGGCTACACCTTC.